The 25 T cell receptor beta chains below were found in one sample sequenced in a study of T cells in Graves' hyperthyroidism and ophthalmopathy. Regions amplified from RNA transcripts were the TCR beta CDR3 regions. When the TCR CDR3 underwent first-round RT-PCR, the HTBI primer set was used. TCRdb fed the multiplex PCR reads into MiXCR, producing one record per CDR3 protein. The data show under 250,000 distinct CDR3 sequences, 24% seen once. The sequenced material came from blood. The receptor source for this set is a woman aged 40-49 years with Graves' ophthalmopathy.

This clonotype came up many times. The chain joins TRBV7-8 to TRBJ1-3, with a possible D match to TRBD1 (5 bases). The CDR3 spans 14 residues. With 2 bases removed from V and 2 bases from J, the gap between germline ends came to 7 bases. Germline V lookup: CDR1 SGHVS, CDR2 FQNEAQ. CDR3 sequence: CASSLRGAGNTIYF. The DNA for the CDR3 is TGTGCCAGCAGCTTAAGAGGGGCTGGAAACACCATATATTTT.

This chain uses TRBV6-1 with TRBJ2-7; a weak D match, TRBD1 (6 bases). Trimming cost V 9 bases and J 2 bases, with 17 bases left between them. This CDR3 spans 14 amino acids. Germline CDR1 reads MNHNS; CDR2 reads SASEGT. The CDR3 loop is CASKRNRDAYEQYF. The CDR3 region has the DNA TGTGCCAGTAAAAGAAACAGGGACGCCTACGAGCAGTACTTC.

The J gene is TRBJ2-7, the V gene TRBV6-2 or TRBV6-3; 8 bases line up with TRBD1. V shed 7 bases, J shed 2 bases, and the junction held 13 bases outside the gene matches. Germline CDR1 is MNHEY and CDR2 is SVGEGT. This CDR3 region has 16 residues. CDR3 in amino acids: CASNLNPGQGAYEQYF. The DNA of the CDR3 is TGTGCCAGCAACCTAAACCCTGGACAGGGAGCCTACGAGCAGTACTTC.

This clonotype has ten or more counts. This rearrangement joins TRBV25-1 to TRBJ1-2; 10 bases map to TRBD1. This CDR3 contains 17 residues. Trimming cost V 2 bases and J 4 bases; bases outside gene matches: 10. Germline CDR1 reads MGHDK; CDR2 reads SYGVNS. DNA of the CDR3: TGTGCCAGCAGTGAAGCATTGGGGACAGGGGACCGCTATGGCTACACCTTC. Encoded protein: CASSEALGTGDRYGYTF.

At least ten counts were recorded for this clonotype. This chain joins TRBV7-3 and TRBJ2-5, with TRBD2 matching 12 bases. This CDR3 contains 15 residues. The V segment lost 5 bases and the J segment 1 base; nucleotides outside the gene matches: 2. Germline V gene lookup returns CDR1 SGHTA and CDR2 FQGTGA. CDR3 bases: TGTGCCAGCAGCCTAGCGGGAGGGTCCCAAGAGACCCAGTACTTC. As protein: CASSLAGGSQETQYF.

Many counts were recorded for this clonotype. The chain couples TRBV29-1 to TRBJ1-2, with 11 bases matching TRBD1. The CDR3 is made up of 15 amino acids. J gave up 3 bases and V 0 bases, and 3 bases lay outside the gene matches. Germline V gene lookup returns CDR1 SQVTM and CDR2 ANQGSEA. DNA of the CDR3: TGCAGCGTTGAAGATCGGGGACAGGGGGACTATGGCTACACCTTC. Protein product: CSVEDRGQGDYGYTF. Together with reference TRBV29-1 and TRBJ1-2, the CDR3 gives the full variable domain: SAVISQKPSRDICQRGTSLTIQCQVDSQVTMMFWYRQQPGQSLTLIATANQGSEATYESGFVIDKFPISRPNLTFSTLTVSNMSPEDSSIYLCSVEDRGQGDYGYTFGSGTRLTVV.

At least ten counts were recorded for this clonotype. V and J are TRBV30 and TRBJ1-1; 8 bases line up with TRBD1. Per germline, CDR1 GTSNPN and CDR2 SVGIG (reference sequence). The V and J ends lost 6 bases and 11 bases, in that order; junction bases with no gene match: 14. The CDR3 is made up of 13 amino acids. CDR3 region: CACLAGTGARAFF. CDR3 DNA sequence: TGTGCCTGCCTCGCCGGGACAGGAGCAAGGGCTTTCTTT.

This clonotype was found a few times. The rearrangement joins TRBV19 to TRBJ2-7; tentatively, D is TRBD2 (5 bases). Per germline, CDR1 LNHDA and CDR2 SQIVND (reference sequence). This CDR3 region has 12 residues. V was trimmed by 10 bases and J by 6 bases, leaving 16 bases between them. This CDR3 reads CATRRAEGEQYF. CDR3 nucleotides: TGTGCCACCCGACGCGCCGAGGGCGAGCAGTACTTC. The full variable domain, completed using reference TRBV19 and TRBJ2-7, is DGGITQSPKYLFRKEGQNVTLSCEQNLNHDAMYWYRQDPGQGLRLIYYSQIVNDFQKGDIAEGYSVSREKKESFPLTVTSAQKNPTAFYLCATRRAEGEQYFGPGTRLTVT.

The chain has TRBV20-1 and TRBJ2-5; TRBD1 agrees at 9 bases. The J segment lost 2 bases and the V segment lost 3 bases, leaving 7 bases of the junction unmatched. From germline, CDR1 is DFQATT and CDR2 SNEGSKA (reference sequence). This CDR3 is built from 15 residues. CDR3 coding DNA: TGCAGTGCTAGGGGCTTGGGACAGGGACAAGAGACCCAGTACTTC. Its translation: CSARGLGQGQETQYF.

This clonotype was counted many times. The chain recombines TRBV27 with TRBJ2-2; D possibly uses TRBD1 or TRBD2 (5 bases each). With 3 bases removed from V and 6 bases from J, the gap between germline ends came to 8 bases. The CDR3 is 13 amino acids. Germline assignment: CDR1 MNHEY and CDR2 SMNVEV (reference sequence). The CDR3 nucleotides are TGTGCCAGCAGTTTGGGGGTGTCCGGGGAGCTGTTTTTT. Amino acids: CASSLGVSGELFF.

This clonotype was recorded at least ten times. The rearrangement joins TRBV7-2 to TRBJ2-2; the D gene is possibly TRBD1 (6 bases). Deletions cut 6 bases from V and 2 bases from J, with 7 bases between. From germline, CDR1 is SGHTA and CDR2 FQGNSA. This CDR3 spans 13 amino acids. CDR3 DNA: TGTGCCAGCAGGGGACAAAACACCGGGGAGCTGTTTTTT. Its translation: CASRGQNTGELFF.

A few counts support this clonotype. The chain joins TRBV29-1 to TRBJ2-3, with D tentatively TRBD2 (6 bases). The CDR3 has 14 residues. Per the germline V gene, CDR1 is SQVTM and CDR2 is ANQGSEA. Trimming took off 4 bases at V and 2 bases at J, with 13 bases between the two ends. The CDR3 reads CSVAPTRFTDTQYF. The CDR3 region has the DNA TGCAGCGTTGCCCCGACTAGGTTCACAGATACGCAGTATTTT.

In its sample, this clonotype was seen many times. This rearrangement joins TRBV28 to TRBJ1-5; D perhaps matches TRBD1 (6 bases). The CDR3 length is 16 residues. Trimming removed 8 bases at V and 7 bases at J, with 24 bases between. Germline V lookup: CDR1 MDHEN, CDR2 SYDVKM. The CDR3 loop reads CASQRAGTRARQPQHF. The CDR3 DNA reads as TGTGCCAGCCAAAGAGCCGGGACAAGGGCCCGGCAGCCCCAGCATTTT. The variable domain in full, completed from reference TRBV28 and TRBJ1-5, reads DVKVTQSSRYLVKRTGEKVFLECVQDMDHENMFWYRQDPGLGLRLIYFSYDVKMKEKGDIPEGYSVSREKKERFSLILESASTNQTSMYLCASQRAGTRARQPQHFGDGTRLSIL.

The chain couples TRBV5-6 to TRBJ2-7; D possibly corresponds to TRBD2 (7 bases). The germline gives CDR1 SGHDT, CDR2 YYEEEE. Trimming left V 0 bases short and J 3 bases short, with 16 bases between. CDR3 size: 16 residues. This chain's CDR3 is CASSLERGGNSYEQYF. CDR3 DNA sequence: TGTGCCAGCAGCTTGGAGAGGGGGGGTAATAGCTACGAGCAGTACTTC. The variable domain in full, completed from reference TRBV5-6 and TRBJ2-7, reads DAGVTQSPTHLIKTRGQQVTLRCSPKSGHDTVSWYQQALGQGPQFIFQYYEEEERQRGNFPDRFSGHQFPNYSSELNVNALLLGDSALYLCASSLERGGNSYEQYFGPGTRLTVT.

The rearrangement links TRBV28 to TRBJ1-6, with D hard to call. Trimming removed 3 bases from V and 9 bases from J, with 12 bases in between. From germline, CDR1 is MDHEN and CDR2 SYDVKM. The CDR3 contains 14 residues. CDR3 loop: CASSFVRGFSPLHF. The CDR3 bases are TGTGCCAGCAGTTTCGTACGGGGTTTTTCACCCCTCCACTTT. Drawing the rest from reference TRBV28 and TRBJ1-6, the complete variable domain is DVKVTQSSRYLVKRTGEKVFLECVQDMDHENMFWYRQDPGLGLRLIYFSYDVKMKEKGDIPEGYSVSREKKERFSLILESASTNQTSMYLCASSFVRGFSPLHFGNGTRLTVT.

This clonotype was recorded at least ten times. The CDR3 loop reads CASSLGHLAGGRSGYEQYF. The CDR3 DNA is TGTGCCAGCAGCTTAGGTCATCTAGCGGGAGGTAGGAGTGGCTACGAGCAGTACTTC. This chain connects TRBV11-1 to TRBJ2-7; 11 bases are a match to TRBD2. The CDR3 length is 19 residues. Germline CDR1 SGHAT, CDR2 FQDESV (reference sequence). Trimming cost V 1 base and J 3 bases; bases outside gene matches: 14.

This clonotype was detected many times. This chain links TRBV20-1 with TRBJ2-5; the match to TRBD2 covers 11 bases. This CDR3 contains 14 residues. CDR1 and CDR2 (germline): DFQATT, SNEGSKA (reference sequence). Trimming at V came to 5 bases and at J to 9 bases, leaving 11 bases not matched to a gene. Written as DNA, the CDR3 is TGCAGTGCTCCCGGACTAGCGGGTGGTGGGGCCCAGTACTTC. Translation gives CSAPGLAGGGAQYF.

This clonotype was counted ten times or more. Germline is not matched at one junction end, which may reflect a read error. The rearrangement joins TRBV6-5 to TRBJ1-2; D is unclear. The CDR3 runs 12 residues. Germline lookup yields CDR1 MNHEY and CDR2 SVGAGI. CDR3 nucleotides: TGTGCCAGCTGGGCGGGAAACTTTGGCTACACCTTC. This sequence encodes CASWAGNFGYTF.

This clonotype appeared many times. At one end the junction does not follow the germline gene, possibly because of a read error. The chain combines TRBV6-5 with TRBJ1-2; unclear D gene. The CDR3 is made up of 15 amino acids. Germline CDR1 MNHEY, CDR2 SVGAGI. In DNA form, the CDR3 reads TGTGCCAGCAATTACACCGGGCGATATTCCTATGGCTACACCTTC. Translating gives CASNYTGRYSYGYTF.

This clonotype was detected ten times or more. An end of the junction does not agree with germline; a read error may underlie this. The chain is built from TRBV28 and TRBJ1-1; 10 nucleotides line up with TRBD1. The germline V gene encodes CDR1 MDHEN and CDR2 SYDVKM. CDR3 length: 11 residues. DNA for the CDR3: TGTGCCAGCGGAACACTGACAGGGGGCATCTTT. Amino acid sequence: CASGTLTGGIF.

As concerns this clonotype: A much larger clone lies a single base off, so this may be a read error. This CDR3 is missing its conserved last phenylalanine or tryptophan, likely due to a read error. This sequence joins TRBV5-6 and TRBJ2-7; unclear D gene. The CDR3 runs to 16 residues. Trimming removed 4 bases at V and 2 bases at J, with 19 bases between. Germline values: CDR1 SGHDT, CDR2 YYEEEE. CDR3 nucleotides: TGTGCCAGCAGCGGCCCCTCCGACTCACTTACCTACGAGCAGTACCTC. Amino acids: CASSGPSDSLTYEQYL.

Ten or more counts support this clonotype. CDR3 sequence (DNA): TGTGCCAGCAGTTTTGGGCTACTAGCGGAGAGCTACGAGCAGTACTTC. It translates to CASSFGLLAESYEQYF. The chain is built from TRBV28 and TRBJ2-7; 8 bases align to TRBD2. CDR1 and CDR2 from the germline V gene are MDHEN and SYDVKM. V lost 3 bases and J lost 3; bases outside the gene matches: 10. The CDR3 runs 16 residues.

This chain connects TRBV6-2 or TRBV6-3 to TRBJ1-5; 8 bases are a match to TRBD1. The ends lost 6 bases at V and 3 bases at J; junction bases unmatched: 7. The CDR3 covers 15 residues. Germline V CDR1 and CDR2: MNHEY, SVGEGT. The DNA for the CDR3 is TGTGCCAGCAGAACGGGACAGGTGATCAATCAGCCCCAGCATTTT. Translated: CASRTGQVINQPQHF.

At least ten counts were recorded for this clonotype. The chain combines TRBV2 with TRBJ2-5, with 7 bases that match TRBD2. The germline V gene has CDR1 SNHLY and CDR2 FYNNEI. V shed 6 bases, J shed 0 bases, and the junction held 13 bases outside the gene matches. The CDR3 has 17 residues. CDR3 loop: CASRTRRTSAYQETQYF. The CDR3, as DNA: TGTGCCAGCAGGACGCGGCGAACTAGCGCGTACCAAGAGACCCAGTACTTC.

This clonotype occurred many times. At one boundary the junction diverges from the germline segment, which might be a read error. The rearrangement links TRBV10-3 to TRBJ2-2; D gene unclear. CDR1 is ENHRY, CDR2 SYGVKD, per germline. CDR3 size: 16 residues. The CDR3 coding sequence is TGTGCCACCAGTGAGCCCTGGACCCCGGGCACCGGGGAGCTGTTTTTT. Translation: CATSEPWTPGTGELFF.